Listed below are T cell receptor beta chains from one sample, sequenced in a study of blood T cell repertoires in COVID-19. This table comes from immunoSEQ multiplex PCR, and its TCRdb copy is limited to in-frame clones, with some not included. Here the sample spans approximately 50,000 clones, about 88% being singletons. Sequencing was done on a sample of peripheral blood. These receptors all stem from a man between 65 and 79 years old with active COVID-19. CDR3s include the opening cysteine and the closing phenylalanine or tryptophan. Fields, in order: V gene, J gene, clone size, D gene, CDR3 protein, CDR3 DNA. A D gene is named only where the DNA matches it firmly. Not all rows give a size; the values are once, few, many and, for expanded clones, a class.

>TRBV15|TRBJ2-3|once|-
CATSRGGPSDTQYF
TGTGCCACCAGCAGGGGGGGGCCGTCAGATACGCAGTATTTT
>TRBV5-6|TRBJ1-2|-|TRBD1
CASSLGGRGRDGYTF
TGTGCCAGCAGCTTGGGCGGCAGGGGGCGCGATGGCTACACCTTC
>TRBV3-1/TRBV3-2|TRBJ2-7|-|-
CASSLQGSYEQYF
TGTGCCAGCAGCCTTCAGGGGTCCTACGAGCAGTACTTC
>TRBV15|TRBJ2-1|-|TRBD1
CATSRGTGQVTNEQFF
TGTGCCACCAGCAGAGGGACGGGACAGGTCACCAATGAGCAGTTCTTC
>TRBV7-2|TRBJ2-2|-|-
CASSLGLGGRLINTGELFF
TGTGCCAGCAGCTTAGGACTAGGAGGGAGACTTATTAACACCGGGGAGCTGTTTTTT
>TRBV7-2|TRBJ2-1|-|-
CASSLGAGILYNEQFF
TGTGCCAGCAGCTTAGGCGCGGGGATCCTCTACAATGAGCAGTTCTTC
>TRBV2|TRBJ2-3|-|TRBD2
CASSESGGTDTQYF
TGTGCCAGCAGTGAGAGCGGGGGCACAGATACGCAGTATTTT
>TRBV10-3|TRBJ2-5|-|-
CAISGGLRETQYF
TGTGCCATCAGTGGGGGACTGAGAGAGACCCAGTACTTC
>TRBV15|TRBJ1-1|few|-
CATSRDRTANTEAFF
TGTGCCACCAGCAGAGATCGTACAGCTAACACTGAAGCTTTCTTT
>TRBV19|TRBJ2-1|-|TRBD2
CASSFLAGVGSYNEQFF
TGTGCCAGTAGTTTTCTAGCGGGAGTAGGGTCCTACAATGAGCAGTTCTTC
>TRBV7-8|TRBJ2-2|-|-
CASSLEALYTGELFF
TGTGCCAGCAGCTTAGAAGCCCTATACACCGGGGAGCTGTTTTTT
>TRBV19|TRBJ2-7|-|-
CASTPGSGYEQYF
TGTGCCAGTACCCCAGGTAGCGGCTACGAGCAGTACTTC
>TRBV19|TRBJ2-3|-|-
CASSAGQPTDTQYF
TGTGCCAGTAGTGCGGGACAGCCCACAGATACGCAGTATTTT
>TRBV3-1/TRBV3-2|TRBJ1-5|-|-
CASSEQDPIWHHQPQHF
TGTGCCAGCAGCGAACAGGATCCCATTTGGCATCATCAGCCCCAGCATTTT
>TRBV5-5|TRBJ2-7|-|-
CASSLLSGTYEQYF
TGTGCCAGCAGCTTACTAAGCGGTACCTACGAGCAGTACTTC
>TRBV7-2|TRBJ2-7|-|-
CASSFRETSYEQYF
TGTGCCAGCAGCTTTCGGGAGACTTCCTACGAGCAGTACTTC
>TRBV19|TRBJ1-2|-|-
CASSLRQATRDGYTF
TGTGCCAGTAGTCTTAGACAGGCGACAAGGGATGGCTACACCTTC
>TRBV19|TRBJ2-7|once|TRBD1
CASSIETGNTYEQYF
TGTGCCAGTAGTATCGAGACAGGGAACACCTACGAGCAGTACTTC
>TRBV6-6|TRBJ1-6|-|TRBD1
CASRPRTGWDSPLHF
TGTGCCAGCAGACCAAGGACAGGGTGGGATTCACCCCTCCACTTT
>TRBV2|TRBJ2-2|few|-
CASNLVVSGELFF
TGTGCCAGCAATTTGGTGGTGAGCGGGGAGCTGTTTTTT